This paragraph covers one T cell receptor beta chain sequence. The target antigen is unknown. V shed 5 bases and J shed 5 bases, with 21 bases lying between them. Germline loops: CDR1 SGHVS, CDR2 FQNEAQ. The CDR3 is 16 amino acids. Repertoires were generated with immunoSEQ multiplex PCR, while TCRdb's copy carries only in-frame clones and drops some. This sample has some 72,000 clones; less than 96% occur once, and the top ten carry 1.5% to 2%. The data belong to a study of cytomegalovirus exposure and HLA in healthy donors. Regarding the study as a whole: Some public TCRs appeared in many individuals, while most sequences were rare.

What was sequenced was PBMCs. This rearrangement joins TRBV7-8 to TRBJ1-1; a weak D match, TRBD1 (5 bases). This receptor was obtained from a man between 18 and 35 years old in good health and CMV-seropositive. The CDR3 region is CASSLPFSYWTTEAFF. CDR3 nucleotide sequence: TGTGCCAGCAGCCTCCCCTTTAGTTATTGGACAACTGAAGCTTTCTTT.